These 21 T cell receptor beta chains were all obtained from the same sample, sequenced in a study of response to subunit inactivated influenza vaccine. TCRdb re-called the RT-PCR reads with MiXCR, one entry per CDR3 protein. The data hold around 750,000 distinct CDR3 sequences, with approximately 21% observed a single time. Here the sequenced sample was PBMCs from blood, taken less than 6 days after vaccination. The receptor set was obtained from a man aged 50-59 years who received an inactivated influenza vaccine.

The CDR3 protein is CSVLNQHYEQYF. The DNA of the CDR3 is TGCAGCGTCCTAAACCAGCACTACGAGCAGTACTTC. The rearrangement uses TRBV29-1 and TRBJ2-7, with D unresolved. The CDR3 length is 12 residues. Germline V gene lookup returns CDR1 SQVTM and CDR2 ANQGSEA. V gave up 6 bases and J gave up 3 bases, with 12 bases separating them.

This rearrangement joins TRBV12-3 or TRBV12-4 to TRBJ2-7, with 8 positions matching TRBD1. The CDR3 loop spans 13 amino acids. With V trimmed by 7 bases and J by 5 bases, 7 bases remained unmatched. As DNA, the CDR3 is TGTGCCAGCATCCGGACAGGGTCCCACGAGCAGTACTTC. Its translation: CASIRTGSHEQYF.

This clonotype occurred a few times. The chain couples TRBV6-2 or TRBV6-3 to TRBJ2-3; TRBD2 might be the D (5 bases). The CDR3 consists of 14 residues. Trimming stripped 6 bases from V and 6 bases from J, with 16 bases between. CDR1 is MNHEY, CDR2 SVGEGT, per germline. CDR3 region: CASSLRPSKDTQYF. As DNA, the CDR3 is TGTGCCAGCAGCCTAAGGCCTAGCAAGGATACGCAGTATTTT.

The chain joins TRBV7-2 to TRBJ2-7, with a possible D match to TRBD1 (6 bases). The CDR3 contains 15 residues. Germline CDR1 is SGHTA and CDR2 is FQGNSA. V dropped 4 bases and J dropped 0 bases, with 13 bases sitting between them. CDR3 nucleotide sequence: TGTGCCAGCAGCTCAACAGGGTCAAGCTCCTACGAGCAGTACTTC. Its translation: CASSSTGSSSYEQYF. Full variable domain (missing parts from reference TRBV7-2 and TRBJ2-7): GAGVSQSPSNKVTEKGKDVELRCDPISGHTALYWYRQSLGQGLEFLIYFQGNSAPDKSGLPSDRFSAERTGGSVSTLTIQRTQQEDSAVYLCASSSTGSSSYEQYFGPGTRLTVT.

The rearrangement uses TRBV2 and TRBJ2-4; a weak D match, TRBD2 (6 bases). The CDR3 has 14 residues. Germline assignment: CDR1 SNHLY and CDR2 FYNNEI. V was pared by 8 bases and J by 0 bases, with 11 bases between. The CDR3 reads CASLDSGAKNIQYF. The CDR3 bases are TGTGCCAGCCTCGATAGCGGAGCCAAAAACATTCAGTACTTC.

The chain links TRBV6-1 to TRBJ1-5; TRBD1 matches at 12 bases. J gave up 7 bases and V 6 bases, and 7 bases lay outside the gene matches. The CDR3 consists of 15 residues. Germline CDR1 MNHNS, CDR2 SASEGT. The chain's CDR3 is CASRAGQGAWQPQHF. In DNA, the CDR3 is TGTGCCAGCAGGGCGGGACAGGGGGCTTGGCAGCCCCAGCATTTT.

The chain uses TRBV12-3 or TRBV12-4 and TRBJ2-2, with no clear D. Trimming left V 6 bases short and J 1 base short, with 12 bases between. This CDR3 has 15 amino acids. For the CDR3, the DNA is TGTGCCAGCAGCCCCAGCCGACAGAACACCGGGGAGCTGTTTTTT. It encodes CASSPSRQNTGELFF.

The chain is built from TRBV6-1 and TRBJ2-5, with 7 bases aligning to TRBD1. The germline CDR1 and CDR2 sequences are MNHNS and SASEGT. V trimming: 6 bases; J trimming: 2 bases; junction bases outside the gene matches: 6. The CDR3 runs to 14 residues. CDR3 amino acids: CASRTGVLQETQYF. CDR3 nucleotides: TGTGCCAGCAGAACAGGGGTTCTACAAGAGACCCAGTACTTC.

J is TRBJ2-5 and V is TRBV4-3; D gene unclear. CDR1 is LGHNA and CDR2 is YSLEER in the germline V gene. CDR3 length equals 16 residues. V shed 0 bases and J shed 5 bases, with 16 bases lying between them. CDR3 residues: CASSQDLSARKETQYF. CDR3 DNA sequence: TGCGCCAGCAGCCAAGATCTGTCGGCACGTAAGGAGACCCAGTACTTC.

The V and J genes are TRBV20-1 and TRBJ2-1; tentatively, D is TRBD2 (5 bases). The V end was cut by 0 bases, the J end by 4 bases, with 10 bases between. This CDR3 comprises 14 residues. Germline V gene data show CDR1 as DFQATT and CDR2 as SNEGSKA (reference sequence). CDR3 residues: CSARELVGYNEQFF. DNA of the CDR3: TGCAGTGCTAGAGAACTAGTCGGTTACAATGAGCAGTTCTTC.

The rearrangement joins TRBV20-1 to TRBJ2-7; D may correspond to TRBD1 or TRBD2 (5 bases each). Trimming stripped 6 bases from V and 5 bases from J, with 17 bases between. CDR3 size: 13 residues. The germline V gene has CDR1 DFQATT and CDR2 SNEGSKA (reference sequence). The CDR3 region has the DNA TGCAGTGCCAAGGGACCTCCTGGCGACGAGCAGTACTTC. This codes for CSAKGPPGDEQYF.

This clonotype was picked up a small number of times. This rearrangement joins TRBV12-3 or TRBV12-4 to TRBJ2-5, with TRBD2 matching 10 bases. This CDR3 spans 15 amino acids. The V segment lost 8 bases and the J segment 2 bases; nucleotides outside the gene matches: 8. CDR3 sequence (DNA): TGTGCCAGCCGATTCGCTAGCGGGGGACAAGAGACCCAGTACTTC. Translation gives CASRFASGGQETQYF.

There are a few counts of this clonotype. DNA of the CDR3: TGTGCCAGCAGCCAAGTTATCCCTAGCGCCTCCTACGAGCAGTACTTC. This gives the protein CASSQVIPSASYEQYF. The chain has TRBV4-2 and TRBJ2-7; perhaps TRBD2 as D (6 bases). Germline V gene lookup returns CDR1 LGHNA and CDR2 YNFKEQ. V lost 1 base, J lost 0 bases, and 13 bases lay in between. The CDR3 is 16 residues long.

This chain connects TRBV28 to TRBJ2-6; TRBD2 matches 14 bases. CDR3 size: 18 residues. V shed 5 bases, J shed 0 bases, and the junction held 3 bases outside the gene matches. Germline loops: CDR1 MDHEN, CDR2 SYDVKM. The CDR3 coding sequence is TGTGCCAGCAGTCTGACTAGCGGGAGGGCCTCTGGGGCCAACGTCCTGACTTTC. Translation: CASSLTSGRASGANVLTF.

The chain joins TRBV4-1 to TRBJ2-7; perhaps TRBD2 as D (6 bases). Germline V CDR1 and CDR2: MGHRA, YSYEKL. Trimming stripped 5 bases from V and 5 bases from J, with 22 bases between. This CDR3 has 16 amino acids. CDR3 protein: CASSDPGTGRYHEQYF. The CDR3 coding sequence is TGCGCCAGCAGCGACCCCGGGACTGGCCGCTATCACGAGCAGTACTTC.

V is TRBV28 and J is TRBJ1-2, with D perhaps matching TRBD1 (6 bases). The ends were cut back, 4 bases at V and 6 bases at J, with 9 bases in the middle. The germline V gene has CDR1 MDHEN and CDR2 SYDVKM. This CDR3 contains 12 residues. The DNA for the CDR3 is TGTGCCAGCAGTTACAGGGCGGATGGCTACACCTTC. Amino acid sequence: CASSYRADGYTF.

The chain employs TRBV19 and TRBJ2-2; the D gene is possibly TRBD1 (6 bases). The length of the CDR3 is 15 residues. The V gene's germline CDR1 is LNHDA and CDR2 SQIVND (reference sequence). Trimming left V 6 bases short and J 1 base short, with 12 bases between. CDR3 in amino acids: CASSLGTKNTGELFF. As DNA, the CDR3 is TGTGCCAGTAGCCTCGGGACAAAGAACACCGGGGAGCTGTTTTTT.

The chain links TRBV2 to TRBJ2-5; no reliable D call. The CDR3 is 12 residues long. V was pared by 5 bases and J by 4 bases, with 8 bases between. In germline, CDR1 is SNHLY, CDR2 FYNNEI. The CDR3 spells CASSRWGETQYF. The CDR3 DNA follows: TGTGCCAGCAGTCGGTGGGGAGAGACCCAGTACTTC. Full variable domain (missing parts from reference TRBV2 and TRBJ2-5): EPEVTQTPSHQVTQMGQEVILRCVPISNHLYFYWYRQILGQKVEFLVSFYNNEISEKSEIFDDQFSVERPDGSNFTLKIRSTKLEDSAMYFCASSRWGETQYFGPGTRLLVL.

This chain connects TRBV7-2 to TRBJ2-2; 7 bases map to TRBD2. The CDR3 contains 15 residues. J gave up 1 base and V 7 bases, and 6 bases lay outside the gene matches. CDR1 SGHTA and CDR2 FQGNSA come from the germline V gene. The CDR3 here is CASKISSGNTGELFF. The CDR3 coding sequence is TGTGCCAGCAAGATCTCTAGCGGGAACACCGGGGAGCTGTTTTTT.

The chain carries TRBV4-3 and TRBJ1-4; D is perhaps TRBD1 (5 bases). Trimming shortened V by 5 bases and J by 7 bases, and 14 bases separated the two germline ends. This CDR3 spans 14 amino acids. From germline, CDR1 is LGHNA and CDR2 YSLEER. This CDR3 reads CASSVGQGPEKLFF. The CDR3 DNA reads as TGCGCCAGCAGCGTAGGGCAGGGCCCTGAAAAACTGTTTTTT.

V gene TRBV4-2 combines with J gene TRBJ2-2; 8 positions agree with TRBD2. In germline, CDR1 is LGHNA, CDR2 YNFKEQ. Unmatched junction bases numbered 14, after V lost 0 bases and J lost 5 bases. The CDR3 runs to 19 residues. CDR3 nucleotide sequence: TGTGCCAGCAGCCAAGAGACGTACAGCCTAGCGGGCCCAACCGGGGAGCTGTTTTTT. Translated, it gives CASSQETYSLAGPTGELFF.